The rows below give T cell receptor beta chains drawn from one sample of a study of Tregs in tolerant kidney transplant recipients. Sequenced by immunoSEQ multiplex PCR; TCRdb stores in-frame clones only, minus some. The sample lists about 69,000 clones; roughly 89% were seen once. The sequencing used CD4+ T cells from blood, collected before the transplant. All receptors come from a human donor who received a combined kidney and bone marrow transplant. Each CDR3 is given with its conserved first and last residue. D genes are given only for firm matches. Part of the rows lack a size; the others show once, few, many or a class for expanded clones.

V	J	size	D	length	DNA	CDR3
TRBV7-2	TRBJ2-5	.	.	12	TGTGCCAGCAGCCCTGTAGTGGAGACCCAGTACTTC	CASSPVVETQYF
TRBV18	TRBJ2-7	.	.	14	TGTGCCAGCTCACCATTTGACAACCCCTACGAGCAGTACTTC	CASSPFDNPYEQYF
TRBV7-9	TRBJ1-1	.	TRBD1	15	TGTGCCAGCAGCCCTCGACAGGGGTTGAACACTGAAGCTTTCTTT	CASSPRQGLNTEAFF
TRBV28	TRBJ2-7	once	TRBD1	17	TGTGCCAGCGAACACCGGGACAGGGTAATAGCGTCCTACGAGCAGTACTTC	CASEHRDRVIASYEQYF
TRBV27	TRBJ2-7	.	TRBD2	15	TGTGCCAGCAGTCTAGCGGGAGGGAAATCCTACGAGCAGTACTTC	CASSLAGGKSYEQYF
TRBV2	TRBJ2-1	.	TRBD2	12	TGTGCCAGCAGAACTAGCGCCTATGAGCAGTTCTTC	CASRTSAYEQFF
TRBV29-1	TRBJ2-1	.	.	12	TGCAGCGCCGGGATTTCTTACAATGAGCAGTTCTTC	CSAGISYNEQFF
TRBV11-3	TRBJ2-3	.	TRBD2	14	TGTGCCAGCAGCTTAGTTAGCGGGAGTGGGACGCAGTATTTT	CASSLVSGSGTQYF
TRBV7-9	TRBJ2-3	.	TRBD2	15	TGTGCCAGCAGCTTCATCGGGGGGATCACAGATACGCAGTATTTT	CASSFIGGITDTQYF
TRBV28	TRBJ2-1	once	TRBD2	15	TGTGCCAGCAGCTTACTAGCGGGAGGGGGTAGACAGCAGTTCTTC	CASSLLAGGGRQQFF
TRBV14	TRBJ2-5	.	TRBD2	16	TGTGCCAGCAGCCAAGGTATAGCGGGAGGCCAAGAGACCCAGTACTTC	CASSQGIAGGQETQYF
TRBV7-6	TRBJ2-7	.	TRBD2	18	TGTGCCAGCAGCTTTCTATCCGGGACTAGCGGAGTAGCCTACGAGCAGTACTTC	CASSFLSGTSGVAYEQYF
TRBV29-1	TRBJ2-7	.	TRBD2	14	TGCAGCGTTGTGGGACTAGCGGGAGCCTACGAGCAGTACTTC	CSVVGLAGAYEQYF
TRBV5-6	TRBJ1-2	.	TRBD1	12	TGTGCCAGCAGCACAGGGGTCTATGGCTACACCTTC	CASSTGVYGYTF
TRBV11-2	TRBJ2-1	.	TRBD2	15	TGTGCCAGCAGCTTACCGGGACTAGCACCCTGGGGGCAGTTCTTC	CASSLPGLAPWGQFF
TRBV2	TRBJ2-5	.	TRBD2	14	TGTGCCAGCAGTCGACTAGCGGGGGAGGAGACCCAGTACTTC	CASSRLAGEETQYF
TRBV9	TRBJ2-7	.	TRBD2	17	TGTGCCAGCAGCGTGGGTCTAGCGGGTTCTTCGGACCACGAGCAGTACTTC	CASSVGLAGSSDHEQYF
TRBV29-1	TRBJ2-3	once	.	13	TGCAGCGTTGAGGAGATGGGGCATGGTACGCAGTATTTT	CSVEEMGHGTQYF
TRBV2	TRBJ2-7	few	.	14	TGTGCCAGCGGGGACACACAAGTTTACTACGAGCAGTACTTC	CASGDTQVYYEQYF
TRBV6-5	TRBJ1-5	.	.	14	TGTGCCAGCAGTCCGACCGGACAGCATCAGCCCCAGCATTTT	CASSPTGQHQPQHF
TRBV7-8	TRBJ1-2	.	.	14	TGTGCCAGCAGCCTGGCTGGACAGAACTATGGCTACACCTTC	CASSLAGQNYGYTF
TRBV18	TRBJ1-5	.	TRBD1	13	TGTGCCAGCTCACTGGGACAGGATCAGCCCCAGCATTTT	CASSLGQDQPQHF
TRBV6-5	TRBJ2-7	once	TRBD1	13	TGTGCCAGCAGTTACTACAGGACAGGCGAGCAGTACTTC	CASSYYRTGEQYF
TRBV19	TRBJ2-7	.	TRBD2	17	TGTGCCAGTAGTAGGAACCCGGGACTAGGGGGTTCCTACGAGCAGTACTTC	CASSRNPGLGGSYEQYF
TRBV5-1	TRBJ2-3	once	.	14	TGCGCCAGCAGCTTTCCGGGTCACTCAGATACGCAGTATTTT	CASSFPGHSDTQYF